This T cell receptor beta chain was retrieved from a study of CXCR3-negative and CXCR3-positive naive CD8 T cells. The overall study: TRB reads totalled about 150 million, about 1.5 +/- 0.3 million per library. Study outcomes and limitations: Naive subsets expressed similar surface CD5; TRB CDR3 features served to infer TCR strength. Partial loss of CXCR3 expression followed cryopreservation; most assays used fresh PBMCs. Memory CD8+ cells showed much lower diversity, while both naive subsets displayed comparably high diversity.

Concerning this clonotype itself: Its antigen is undetermined.

With UMI labels, 5' RACE was used to prepare the TRB cDNA libraries. One entry per CDR3 protein, without DNA, is what TCRdb gives after re-calling the 5' RACE reads. This sample's table reports about 57,000 distinct CDR3 sequences. The TCR comes from a human donor in good health. Some clones in this sample may be carry-over from other donors' samples. Sequencing was done on a sample of memory CD8+ T cells from blood.

This CDR3 is CASSPTSAGAFSYEQYF. The chain couples TRBV12-3 or TRBV12-4 to TRBJ2-7. This CDR3 is 17 amino acids long.